This TCR beta chain originates from a study of T cells after yellow fever vaccination. A universal primer site and UMIs were added as TCR cDNA was made by 5'RACE template switching. One entry per CDR3 protein, called by TCRdb with MiXCR from the 5' RACE reads. Of more than 300,000 distinct CDR3 sequences listed, about 10% were seen once; the top ten hold approximately 3%. General observations from the study: The booster response re-showed most primary clones: approximately 95% CD4, more than 80% CD8. Overall, a small share of clonotypes was seen in both CD4 and CD8 compartments. Faster peaking, at day 5 versus 15, marked a secondary response that was weaker.

Per the germline V gene, CDR1 is MDHEN and CDR2 is SYDVKM. CDR3 size: 13 residues. V lost 4 bases and J 4 bases, leaving 8 bases between the germline ends. This clonotype was counted between two and nine times. Its cognate antigen is unknown. The sequence was collected from a man between 18 and 29 years old who received the YFV17D yellow fever vaccine. This chain uses TRBV28 with TRBJ1-5; no firm D call. Sample: CD4+ T cells sorted from PBMCs, taken 45 days after the yellow fever booster vaccination. The CDR3 DNA reads as TGTGCCAGCAGTTGGATCGATAATCAGCCCCAGCATTTT. Protein sequence: CASSWIDNQPQHF.